The rows below give T cell receptor beta chains drawn from one sample of a study of Graves' ophthalmopathy and Graves' hyperthyroidism. MiXCR, run by TCRdb on the multiplex PCR reads, gives a single entry per CDR3 protein. The sample has about 1.2 million distinct CDR3 sequences, 36% seen once. Sequenced material: peripheral blood or thyroid tissue (not recorded which). The receptors come from an adult man with Graves' hyperthyroidism. CDR3s include the opening cysteine and the closing phenylalanine or tryptophan. A D gene is named only where the DNA matches it firmly. The listing skips clone size in some rows; elsewhere it reads once, few, many or a size class.

D	V	length	J	size	DNA	CDR3
TRBD1	TRBV7-9	18	TRBJ2-7	many	TGTGCCAGCAGCCCGACGAATGCGGGACAGGGGTTAGTTTACGAGCAGTACTTC	CASSPTNAGQGLVYEQYF
NA	TRBV29-1	14	TRBJ2-3	few	TGCAGCGTGGAGAGGGACTCCTCCATCGGTACGCAGTATTTT	CSVERDSSIGTQYF
NA	TRBV20-1	12	TRBJ1-1	once	TGCAGTGCTAGGGCGGTGGGACACAAAGCTTTCTTT	CSARAVGHKAFF
NA	TRBV7-8	15	TRBJ1-4	few	TGTGCCAGCAGCTTTTTGGGCAGACGAAATGAAAAACTGTTTTTT	CASSFLGRRNEKLFF
NA	TRBV10-2	16	TRBJ1-1	NA	TGTGCCAGCAGTGACCGGTACGACACAGGGTACACTGAAGCTTTCTTT	CASSDRYDTGYTEAFF
TRBD1	TRBV29-1	17	TRBJ2-5	many	TGCAGCGTCCTTCACCCGGGACAGGCACCCGGGTGGGAGACCCAGTACTTC	CSVLHPGQAPGWETQYF
NA	TRBV20-1	11	TRBJ2-7	many	TGCAGTGCTAGAGCCCACGGCGAGCAGTACTTC	CSARAHGEQYF
NA	TRBV13	12	TRBJ2-5	many	TGTGCCAGCACCTCTGGGGGGGAGACCCAGTACTTC	CASTSGGETQYF
NA	TRBV7-2	16	TRBJ2-7	NA	TGTGCCAGCATCCAAGATTCAACAGCAAATACCTACGAGCAGTACTTC	CASIQDSTANTYEQYF
NA	TRBV2	16	TRBJ2-6	NA	TGTGCCAGCAAACAGGACAAGTTCTCTGGGGCCAACGTCCTGATTTTC	CASKQDKFSGANVLIF
NA	TRBV24-1	13	TRBJ2-5	many	TGTGCCACCAGTACTACAGGGATGGAGACCCAGTACTTC	CATSTTGMETQYF
TRBD1	TRBV29-1	13	TRBJ2-5	NA	TGCAGCGCCGTAACAGGGGGCTGGGAGACCCAGTACTTC	CSAVTGGWETQYF
NA	TRBV9	14	TRBJ1-5	many	TGTGCCAGCAGCGTAGAGGCTACGAATCAGCCCCAGCATTTT	CASSVEATNQPQHF
NA	TRBV29-1	11	TRBJ2-2	NA	TGCAGCGTTGAAGATCGAGGGGAGCTGTTTTTT	CSVEDRGELFF
NA	TRBV4-3	15	TRBJ1-5	few	TGCGCCAGCAGCCAATACAGGGATGGCAATCAGCCCCAGCATTTT	CASSQYRDGNQPQHF
TRBD1	TRBV11-2	16	TRBJ2-7	many	TGTGCCAGCAGCTTGGTCACTGGACAGGGTGGCTTCGAGCAGTACTTC	CASSLVTGQGGFEQYF
TRBD2	TRBV10-3	13	TRBJ2-7	NA	TGTGCCCTCTCTAGCGGGAGGTCCGACGAGCAGTACTTC	CALSSGRSDEQYF
NA	TRBV15	14	TRBJ2-2	NA	TGTGCCACCAGCAGAGAAAATGAGGCCGGGGAGCTGTTTTTT	CATSRENEAGELFF
NA	TRBV10-2	13	TRBJ2-7	NA	TGCGCCAGCAGAGGGGACACCTCATACGAGCAGTACTTC	CASRGDTSYEQYF
TRBD1	TRBV6-1	17	TRBJ2-2	many	TGTGCCAGCAGTGATACCCCGGGACAGGGGTCCACCGGGGAGCTGTTTTTT	CASSDTPGQGSTGELFF
TRBD1	TRBV19	17	TRBJ1-2	many	TGTGCCAGTAGTAGCGACTCTGCGTTTGTTCGACAGGGTGGCTACACCTTC	CASSSDSAFVRQGGYTF
NA	TRBV10-3	15	TRBJ1-5	NA	TGTGCCATCAGTGAGTCGGGAACGTACCAAGAGACCCAGCATTTT	CAISESGTYQETQHF